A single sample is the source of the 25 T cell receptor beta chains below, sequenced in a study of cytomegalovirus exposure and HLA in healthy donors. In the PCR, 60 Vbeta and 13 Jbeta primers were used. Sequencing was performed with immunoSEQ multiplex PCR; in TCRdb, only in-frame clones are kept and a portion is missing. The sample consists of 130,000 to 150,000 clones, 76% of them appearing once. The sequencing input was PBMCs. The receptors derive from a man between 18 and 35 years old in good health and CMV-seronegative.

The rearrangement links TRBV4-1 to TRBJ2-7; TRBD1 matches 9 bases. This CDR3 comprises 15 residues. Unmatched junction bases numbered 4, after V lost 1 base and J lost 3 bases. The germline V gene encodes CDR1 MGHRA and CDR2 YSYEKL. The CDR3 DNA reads TGCGCCAGCAGCCAAGTTCCGGGACAGGGCTACGAGCAGTACTTC. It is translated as CASSQVPGQGYEQYF.

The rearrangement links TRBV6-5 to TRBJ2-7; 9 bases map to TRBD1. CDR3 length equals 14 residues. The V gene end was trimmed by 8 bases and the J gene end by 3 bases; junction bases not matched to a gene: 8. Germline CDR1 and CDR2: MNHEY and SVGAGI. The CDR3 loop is CASCRRQGVYEQYF. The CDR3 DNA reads TGTGCCAGCTGTAGACGACAGGGGGTCTACGAGCAGTACTTC.

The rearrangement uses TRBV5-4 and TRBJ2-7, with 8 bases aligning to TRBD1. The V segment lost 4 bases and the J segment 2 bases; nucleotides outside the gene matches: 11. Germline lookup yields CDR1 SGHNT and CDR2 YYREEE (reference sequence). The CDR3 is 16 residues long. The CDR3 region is CASSPKTGERAYEQYF. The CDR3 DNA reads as TGTGCCAGCAGCCCGAAGACAGGGGAACGGGCCTACGAGCAGTACTTC.

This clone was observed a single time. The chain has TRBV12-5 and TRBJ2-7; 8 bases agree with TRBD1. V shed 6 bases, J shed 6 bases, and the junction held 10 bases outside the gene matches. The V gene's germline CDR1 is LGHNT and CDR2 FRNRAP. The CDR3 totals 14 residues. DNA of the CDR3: TGTGCTAGTGGACAGAATTTCGACAGGGGCGAGCAGTACTTC. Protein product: CASGQNFDRGEQYF.

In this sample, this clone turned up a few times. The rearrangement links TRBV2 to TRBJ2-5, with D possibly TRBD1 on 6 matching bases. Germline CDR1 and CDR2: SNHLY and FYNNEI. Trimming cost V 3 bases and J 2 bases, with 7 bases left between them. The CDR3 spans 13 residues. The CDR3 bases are TGTGCCAGCAGTGAGGGGGCACAAGAGACCCAGTACTTC. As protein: CASSEGAQETQYF.

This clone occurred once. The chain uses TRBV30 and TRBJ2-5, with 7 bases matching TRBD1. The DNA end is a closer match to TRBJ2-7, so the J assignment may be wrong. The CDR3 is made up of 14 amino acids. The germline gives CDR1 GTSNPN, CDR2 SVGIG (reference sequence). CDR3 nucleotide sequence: TGTGCCTGGAGTGTAACAGGGGCACACTACGAGCAGTACTTC. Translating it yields CAWSVTGAHYEQYF.

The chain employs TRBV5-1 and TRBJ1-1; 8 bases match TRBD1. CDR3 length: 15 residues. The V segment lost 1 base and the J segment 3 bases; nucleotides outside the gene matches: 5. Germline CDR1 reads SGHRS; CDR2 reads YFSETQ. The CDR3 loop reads CASSLHQGAHTEAFF. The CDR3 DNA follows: TGCGCCAGCAGCTTGCACCAGGGGGCCCACACTGAAGCTTTCTTT.

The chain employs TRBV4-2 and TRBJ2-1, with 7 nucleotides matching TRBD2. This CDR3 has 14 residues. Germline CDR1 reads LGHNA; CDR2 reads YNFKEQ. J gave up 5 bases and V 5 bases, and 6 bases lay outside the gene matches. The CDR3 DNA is TGTGCCAGCAGCGGCCTAGCGGTTGACAATGAGCAGTTCTTC. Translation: CASSGLAVDNEQFF.

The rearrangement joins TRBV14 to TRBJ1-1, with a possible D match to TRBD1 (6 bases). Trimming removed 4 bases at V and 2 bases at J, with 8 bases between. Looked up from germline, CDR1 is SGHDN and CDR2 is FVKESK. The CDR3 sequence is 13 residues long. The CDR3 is CASSPGTNTEAFF. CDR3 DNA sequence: TGTGCCAGCAGCCCAGGGACAAACACTGAAGCTTTCTTT.

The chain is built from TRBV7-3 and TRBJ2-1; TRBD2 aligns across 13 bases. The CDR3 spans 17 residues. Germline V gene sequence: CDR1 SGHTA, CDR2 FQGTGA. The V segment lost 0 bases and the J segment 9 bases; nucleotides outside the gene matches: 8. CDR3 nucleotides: TGTGCCAGCAGCTTAACGGGACTAGCGGGACGCCGGGGTGAGCAGTTCTTC. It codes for CASSLTGLAGRRGEQFF. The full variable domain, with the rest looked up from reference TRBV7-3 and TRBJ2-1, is GAGVSQTPSNKVTEKGKYVELRCDPISGHTALYWYRQSLGQGPEFLIYFQGTGAADDSGLPNDRFFAVRPEGSVSTLKIQRTERGDSAVYLCASSLTGLAGRRGEQFFGPGTRLTVL.

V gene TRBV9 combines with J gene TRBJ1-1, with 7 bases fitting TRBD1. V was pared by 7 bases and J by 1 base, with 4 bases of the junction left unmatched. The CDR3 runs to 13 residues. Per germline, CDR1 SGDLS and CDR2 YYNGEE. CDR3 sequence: CASSQGSNTEAFF. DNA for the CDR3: TGTGCCAGCTCACAGGGGTCGAACACTGAAGCTTTCTTT.

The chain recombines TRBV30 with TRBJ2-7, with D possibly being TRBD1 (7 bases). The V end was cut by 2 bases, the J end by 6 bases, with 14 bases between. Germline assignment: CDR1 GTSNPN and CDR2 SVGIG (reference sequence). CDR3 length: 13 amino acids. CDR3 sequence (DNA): TGTGCCTGGAGTTCAGGGGGGTATGTCGAGCAGTACTTC. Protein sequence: CAWSSGGYVEQYF.

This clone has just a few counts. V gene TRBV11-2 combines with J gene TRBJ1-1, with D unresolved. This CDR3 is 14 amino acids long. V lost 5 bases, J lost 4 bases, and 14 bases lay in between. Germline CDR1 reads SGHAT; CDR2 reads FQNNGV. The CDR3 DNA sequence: TGTGCCAGCAGCCCGCGAGAACGTGGCACTGAAGCTTTCTTT. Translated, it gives CASSPRERGTEAFF.

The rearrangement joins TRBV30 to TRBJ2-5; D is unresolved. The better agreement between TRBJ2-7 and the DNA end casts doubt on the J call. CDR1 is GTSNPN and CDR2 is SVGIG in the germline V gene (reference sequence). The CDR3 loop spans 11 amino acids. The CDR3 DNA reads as TGTGCCTGGGTCACTTTCAACGAGCAGTACTTC. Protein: CAWVTFNEQYF.

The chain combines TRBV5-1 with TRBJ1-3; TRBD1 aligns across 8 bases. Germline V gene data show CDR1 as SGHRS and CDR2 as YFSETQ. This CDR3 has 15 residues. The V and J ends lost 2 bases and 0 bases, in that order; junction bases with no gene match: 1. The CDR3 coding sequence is TGCGCCAGCAGCTTCGACAGGGGCTCTGGAAACACCATATATTTT. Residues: CASSFDRGSGNTIYF.

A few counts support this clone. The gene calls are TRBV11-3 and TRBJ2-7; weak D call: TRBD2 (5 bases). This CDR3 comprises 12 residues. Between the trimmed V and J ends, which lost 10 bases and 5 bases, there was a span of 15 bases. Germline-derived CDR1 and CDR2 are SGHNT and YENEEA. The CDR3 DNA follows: TGTGCCATCTCGGACTCTTCCCACGAGCAGTACTTC. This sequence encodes CAISDSSHEQYF.

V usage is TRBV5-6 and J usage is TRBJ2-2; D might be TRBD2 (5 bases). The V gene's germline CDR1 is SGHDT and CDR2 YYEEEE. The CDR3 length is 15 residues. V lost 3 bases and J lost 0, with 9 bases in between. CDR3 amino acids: CASSSDGTNTGELFF. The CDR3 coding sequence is TGTGCCAGCAGCTCGGACGGGACGAACACCGGGGAGCTGTTTTTT.

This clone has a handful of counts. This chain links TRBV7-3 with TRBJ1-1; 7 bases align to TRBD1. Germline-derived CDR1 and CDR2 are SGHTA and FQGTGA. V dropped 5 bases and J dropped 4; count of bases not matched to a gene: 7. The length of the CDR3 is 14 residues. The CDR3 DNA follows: TGTGCCAGCAGCGCCCAGACAGGGCGCACTGAAGCTTTCTTT. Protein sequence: CASSAQTGRTEAFF.

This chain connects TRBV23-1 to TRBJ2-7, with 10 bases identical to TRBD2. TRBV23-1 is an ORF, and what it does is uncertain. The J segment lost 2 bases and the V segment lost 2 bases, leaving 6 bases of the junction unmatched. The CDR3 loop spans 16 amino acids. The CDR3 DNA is TGCGCCAGCAGTCAAAGGACTAGCGGAGTAGCCTACGAGCAGTACTTC. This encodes CASSQRTSGVAYEQYF.

The CDR3 protein is CASSFGVGHTEAFF. CDR3 in DNA: TGTGCCAGCAGTTTTGGCGTGGGGCACACTGAAGCTTTCTTT. This rearrangement joins TRBV6-5 to TRBJ1-1, with D perhaps TRBD1 (5 bases). This CDR3 is built from 14 residues. The germline V gene encodes CDR1 MNHEY and CDR2 SVGAGI. The ends were cut back, 4 bases at V and 3 bases at J, with 12 bases in the middle.

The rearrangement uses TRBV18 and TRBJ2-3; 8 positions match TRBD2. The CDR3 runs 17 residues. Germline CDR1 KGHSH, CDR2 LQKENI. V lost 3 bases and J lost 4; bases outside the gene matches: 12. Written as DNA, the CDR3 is TGTGCCAGCTCACCGGGGTTTGCGGGGGGCCGGTCAGATACGCAGTATTTT. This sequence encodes CASSPGFAGGRSDTQYF.

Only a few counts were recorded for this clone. Written as DNA, the CDR3 is TGTGCCAGCAGACGGACAGGTGAAGAAGGCTACACCTTC. Translation: CASRRTGEEGYTF. The chain uses TRBV6-5 and TRBJ1-2, with TRBD1 matching over 7 bases. V dropped 6 bases and J dropped 8; count of bases not matched to a gene: 9. Germline CDR1 reads MNHEY; CDR2 reads SVGAGI. The CDR3 sequence is 13 residues long.

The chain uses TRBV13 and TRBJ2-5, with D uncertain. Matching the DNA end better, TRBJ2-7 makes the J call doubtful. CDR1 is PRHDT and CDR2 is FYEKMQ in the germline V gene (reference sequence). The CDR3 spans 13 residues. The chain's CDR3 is CASSAGASYEQYF. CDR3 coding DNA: TGTGCCAGCAGCGCAGGTGCCTCCTACGAGCAGTACTTC.

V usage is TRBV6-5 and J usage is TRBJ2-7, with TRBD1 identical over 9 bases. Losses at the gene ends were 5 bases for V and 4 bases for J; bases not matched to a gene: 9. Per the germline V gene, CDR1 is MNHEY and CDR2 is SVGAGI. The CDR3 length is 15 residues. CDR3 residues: CASSPSGTGRYEQYF. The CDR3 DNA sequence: TGTGCCAGCAGTCCGTCCGGGACAGGGAGGTACGAGCAGTACTTC.

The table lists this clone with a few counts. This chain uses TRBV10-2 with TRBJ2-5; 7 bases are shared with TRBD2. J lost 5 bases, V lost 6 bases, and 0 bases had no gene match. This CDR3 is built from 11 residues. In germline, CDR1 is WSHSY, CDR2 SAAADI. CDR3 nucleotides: TGCGCCAGCAGGGGAGGGGAGACCCAGTACTTC. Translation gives CASRGGETQYF.